The 16 T cell receptor beta chains given below trace back to one sample, sequenced in a study of T cell responses to AZD1222 COVID-19 vaccine. Assay used: immunoSEQ multiplex PCR; TCRdb lists only in-frame clones, some missing. Among some 150,000 clones listed, 85% to 95% were seen once. Source: peripheral blood, taken on day 0 of MenACWY control vaccination. The receptors derive from an adult in good health.

This clone was seen once. This chain links TRBV6-1 with TRBJ2-2; 8 nucleotides agree with TRBD2. Germline V gene sequence: CDR1 MNHNS, CDR2 SASEGT. Trimming cost V 4 bases and J 4 bases; bases outside gene matches: 8. This CDR3 has 16 residues. This CDR3 is CASSAGAGDFTGELFF. The CDR3 DNA reads TGTGCCAGCAGTGCCGGAGCGGGAGACTTCACCGGGGAGCTGTTTTTT.

The chain uses TRBV5-1 and TRBJ1-2; possibly TRBD1 for D (5 bases). The CDR3 sequence is 16 residues long. Trimming shortened V by 0 bases and J by 4 bases, and 16 bases separated the two germline ends. Per germline, CDR1 SGHRS and CDR2 YFSETQ. The CDR3 DNA reads TGCGCCAGCAGCTTGGCATCGGTGGGACGCGGCTATGGCTACACCTTC. Encoded protein: CASSLASVGRGYGYTF. Variable domain in full (rest from reference TRBV5-1 and TRBJ1-2): KAGVTQTPRYLIKTRGQQVTLSCSPISGHRSVSWYQQTPGQGLQFLFEYFSETQRNKGNFPGRFSGRQFSNSRSEMNVSTLELGDSALYLCASSLASVGRGYGYTFGSGTRLTVV.

The V gene is TRBV7-8, the J gene TRBJ1-1, with 8 bases matching TRBD1. The junction had 5 bases not matched to a gene; V was cut back by 3 bases and J by 5 bases. Germline values: CDR1 SGHVS, CDR2 FQNEAQ. CDR3 size: 14 residues. DNA of the CDR3: TGTGCCAGCAGCTTTTTGGACAGGGATACTGAAGCTTTCTTT. It is translated as CASSFLDRDTEAFF.

This clone was seen just once. V usage is TRBV18 and J usage is TRBJ1-1, with D unclear. The germline V gene encodes CDR1 KGHSH and CDR2 LQKENI. This CDR3 is 14 amino acids long. The V gene lost 4 bases and the J gene lost 0 bases, with 9 bases spanning the gap. The CDR3 loop reads CASSRLGLNTEAFF. The CDR3 bases are TGTGCCAGCTCACGTTTGGGGTTGAACACTGAAGCTTTCTTT.

CDR3 coding DNA: TGTGCCATCAGTGAGTCAAGCAGGGGGTTCGCTGAAGCTTTCTTT. The encoded protein is CAISESSRGFAEAFF. V usage is TRBV10-3 and J usage is TRBJ1-1, with 7 positions matching TRBD1. With 0 bases clipped from V and 6 bases from J, the junction kept 7 bases outside the gene matches. The CDR3 extends over 15 amino acids. In germline, CDR1 is ENHRY, CDR2 SYGVKD.

The chain is built from TRBV30 and TRBJ1-6; D gene ambiguous. Trimming took off 4 bases at V and 3 bases at J, with 7 bases between the two ends. The CDR3 loop spans 13 amino acids. In germline, CDR1 is GTSNPN, CDR2 SVGIG (reference sequence). CDR3 in amino acids: CAWTVDYNSPLHF. For the CDR3, the DNA is TGTGCCTGGACAGTCGACTATAATTCACCCCTCCACTTT.

The CDR3 loop reads CASRKETNQPQHF. The CDR3 bases are TGTGCCAGCCGAAAGGAAACTAATCAGCCCCAGCATTTT. The J gene is TRBJ1-5, the V gene TRBV12-3 or TRBV12-4; no firm D call. This CDR3 has 13 residues. Trimming removed 8 bases at V and 4 bases at J, with 12 bases between.

This rearrangement joins TRBV6-4 to TRBJ2-6; no reliable D call. The V and J ends lost 0 bases and 1 base respectively, with 7 bases between them. CDR3 length: 16 residues. Germline-derived CDR1 and CDR2 are MRHNA and SNTAGT. CDR3 sequence reads: CASSDSMGSGANVLTF. The CDR3 DNA reads TGTGCCAGCAGTGACTCGATGGGTTCTGGGGCCAACGTCCTGACTTTC.

V and J are TRBV6-5 and TRBJ1-2; the match to TRBD1 covers 7 bases. The trim removed 5 bases at V and 6 bases at J, leaving 3 bases unmatched. Germline V lookup: CDR1 MNHEY, CDR2 SVGAGI. The CDR3 has 12 residues. CDR3 amino acids: CASSTGVDGYTF. The DNA of the CDR3 is TGTGCCAGCAGTACAGGGGTCGATGGCTACACCTTC.

The chain couples TRBV2 to TRBJ1-1; a weak D match, TRBD1 (5 bases). Germline CDR1 is SNHLY and CDR2 is FYNNEI. Trimming shortened V by 4 bases and J by 6 bases, and 18 bases separated the two germline ends. This CDR3 comprises 15 residues. The CDR3 DNA reads as TGTGCCAGCAGTGTGGGTGGGGGATTCCTACCTGAAGCTTTCTTT. As protein: CASSVGGGFLPEAFF. Using reference TRBV2 and TRBJ1-1 for the parts outside the CDR3, the full variable domain is EPEVTQTPSHQVTQMGQEVILRCVPISNHLYFYWYRQILGQKVEFLVSFYNNEISEKSEIFDDQFSVERPDGSNFTLKIRSTKLEDSAMYFCASSVGGGFLPEAFFGQGTRLTVV.

This chain connects TRBV19 to TRBJ1-2; 10 bases are a match to TRBD1. Trimming removed 4 bases from V and 1 base from J; junction bases left unmatched: 12. This CDR3 is 18 amino acids long. CDR1 is LNHDA and CDR2 is SQIVND in the germline V gene (reference sequence). The CDR3 region is CASSRVPGQGYDNYGYTF. In DNA, the CDR3 is TGTGCCAGTAGTAGAGTTCCGGGACAGGGGTATGATAACTATGGCTACACCTTC.

The V gene is TRBV6-5, the J gene TRBJ2-2, with TRBD1 matching 8 bases. V shed 6 bases, J shed 6 bases, and the junction held 9 bases outside the gene matches. The CDR3 sequence is 15 residues long. Germline assignment: CDR1 MNHEY and CDR2 SVGAGI. CDR3 DNA sequence: TGTGCCAGCAGGAAACAACAGGGGGGTCCCGGGGAGCTGTTTTTT. Protein product: CASRKQQGGPGELFF.

V usage is TRBV3-1 (or the pseudogene TRBV3-2) and J usage is TRBJ2-5, with 12 bases fitting TRBD1. With 3 bases clipped from V and 7 bases from J, the junction kept 3 bases outside the gene matches. This CDR3 region has 14 residues. The V gene's germline CDR1 is LGHDT and CDR2 YNNKEL (reference sequence). The CDR3 protein is CASSQGQGAGTQYF. CDR3 DNA sequence: TGTGCCAGCAGCCAGGGACAGGGGGCAGGGACCCAGTACTTC.

This rearrangement joins TRBV3-1 (or the pseudogene TRBV3-2) to TRBJ2-7; D is possibly TRBD2 (6 bases). In germline, CDR1 is LGHDT, CDR2 YNNKEL (reference sequence). V gave up 4 bases and J gave up 7 bases, with 17 bases separating them. The CDR3 is 14 amino acids. In DNA, the CDR3 is TGTGCCAGCAGCCGAACGGAGGGGAAGGGGGAGCAGTACTTC. Its protein product is CASSRTEGKGEQYF.

This clone is a singleton in its sample. The chain recombines TRBV7-7 with TRBJ2-7; a possible D gene is TRBD1 (6 bases). The CDR3 spans 14 residues. The germline gives CDR1 SSHAT, CDR2 FNYEAQ (reference sequence). V shed 1 base and J shed 1 base, with 8 bases lying between them. The CDR3 region has the DNA TGTGCCAGCAGCTTAGAACAGGGATCCTACGAGCAGTACTTC. This gives the protein CASSLEQGSYEQYF.

The chain links TRBV30 to TRBJ2-7; D call uncertain. V was cut by 4 bases and J by 2 bases, with 12 bases left in between. The length of the CDR3 is 13 residues. Germline lookup yields CDR1 GTSNPN and CDR2 SVGIG (reference sequence). The CDR3 sequence: CAWTPRETYEQYF. The CDR3 coding sequence is TGTGCCTGGACCCCCCGTGAGACCTACGAGCAGTACTTC.